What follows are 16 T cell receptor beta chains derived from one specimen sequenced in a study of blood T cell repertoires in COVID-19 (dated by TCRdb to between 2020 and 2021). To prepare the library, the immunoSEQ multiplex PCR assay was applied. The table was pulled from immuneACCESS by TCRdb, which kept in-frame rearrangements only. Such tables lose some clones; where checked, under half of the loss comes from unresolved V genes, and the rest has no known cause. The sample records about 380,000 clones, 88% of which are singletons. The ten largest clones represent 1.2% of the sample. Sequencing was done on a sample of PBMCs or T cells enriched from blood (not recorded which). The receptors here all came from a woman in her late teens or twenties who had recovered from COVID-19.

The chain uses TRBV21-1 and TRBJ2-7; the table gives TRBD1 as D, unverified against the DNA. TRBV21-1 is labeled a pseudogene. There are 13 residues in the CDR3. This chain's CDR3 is CASRPKGAYEQYF. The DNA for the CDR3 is TGTGCCAGCCGACCGAAGGGGGCCTACGAGCAGTACTTC.

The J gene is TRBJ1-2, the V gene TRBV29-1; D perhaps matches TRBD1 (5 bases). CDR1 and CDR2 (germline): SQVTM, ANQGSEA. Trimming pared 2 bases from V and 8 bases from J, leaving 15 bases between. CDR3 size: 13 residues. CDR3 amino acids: CSVELNRPWGYTF. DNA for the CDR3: TGCAGCGTTGAACTTAACAGGCCCTGGGGCTACACCTTC.

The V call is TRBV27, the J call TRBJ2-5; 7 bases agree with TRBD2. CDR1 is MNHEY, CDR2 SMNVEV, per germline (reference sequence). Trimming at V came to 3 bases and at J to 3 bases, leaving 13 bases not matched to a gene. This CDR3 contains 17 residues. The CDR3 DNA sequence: TGTGCCAGCAGTTTCTCAAAACTGGCTAGCGGTAAAGAGACCCAGTACTTC. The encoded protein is CASSFSKLASGKETQYF.

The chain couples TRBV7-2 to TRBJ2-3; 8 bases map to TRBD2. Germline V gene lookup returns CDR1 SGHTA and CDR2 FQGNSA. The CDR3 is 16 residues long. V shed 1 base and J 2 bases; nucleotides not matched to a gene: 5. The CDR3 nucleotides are TGTGCCAGCAGCTTAGGGGCGGGGGGTCCCACAGATACGCAGTATTTT. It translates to CASSLGAGGPTDTQYF.

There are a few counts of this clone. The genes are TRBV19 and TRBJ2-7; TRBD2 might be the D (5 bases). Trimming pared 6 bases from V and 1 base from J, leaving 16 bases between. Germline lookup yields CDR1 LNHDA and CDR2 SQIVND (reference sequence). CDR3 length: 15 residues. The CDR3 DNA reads TGTGCCAGTAGCCACGGGGTTCAAAAATCCTACGAGCAGTACTTC. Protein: CASSHGVQKSYEQYF.

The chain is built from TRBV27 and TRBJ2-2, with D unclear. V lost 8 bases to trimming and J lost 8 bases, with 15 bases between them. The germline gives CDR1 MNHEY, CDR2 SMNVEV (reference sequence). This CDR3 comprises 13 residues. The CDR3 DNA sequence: TGTGCCAGCGGAGAGTTACGGTGGGGGGAGCTGTTTTTT. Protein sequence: CASGELRWGELFF.

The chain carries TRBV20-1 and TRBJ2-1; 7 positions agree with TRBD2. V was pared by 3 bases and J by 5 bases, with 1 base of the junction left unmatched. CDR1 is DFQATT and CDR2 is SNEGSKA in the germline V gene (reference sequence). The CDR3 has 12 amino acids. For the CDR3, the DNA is TGCAGTGCTAGTCGGGGGGACAATGAGCAGTTCTTC. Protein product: CSASRGDNEQFF.

CDR3 nucleotide sequence: TGTGCCAGCAGCTTACAGGGGGAACCATATCCAACTAATGAAAAACTGTTTTTT. This encodes CASSLQGEPYPTNEKLFF. V is TRBV5-8 and J is TRBJ1-4; 8 positions agree with TRBD1. CDR1 and CDR2 from the germline V gene are SGHTS and YDEGEE. J was trimmed by 0 bases and V by 2 bases; bases with no gene match: 9. This CDR3 region has 18 residues.

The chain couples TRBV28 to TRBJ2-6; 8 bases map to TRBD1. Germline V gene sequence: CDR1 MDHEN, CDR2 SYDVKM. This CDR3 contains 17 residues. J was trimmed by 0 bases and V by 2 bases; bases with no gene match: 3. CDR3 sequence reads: CASSLVTGDSGANVLTF. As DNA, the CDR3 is TGTGCCAGCAGTTTAGTGACAGGGGACTCTGGGGCCAACGTCCTGACTTTC.

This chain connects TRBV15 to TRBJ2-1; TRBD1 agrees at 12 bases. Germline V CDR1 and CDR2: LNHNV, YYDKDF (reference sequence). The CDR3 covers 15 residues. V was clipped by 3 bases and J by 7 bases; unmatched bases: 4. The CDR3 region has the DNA TGTGCCACCAGCAGTATGGGACAGGGGGCGAATGAGCAGTTCTTC. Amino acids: CATSSMGQGANEQFF.

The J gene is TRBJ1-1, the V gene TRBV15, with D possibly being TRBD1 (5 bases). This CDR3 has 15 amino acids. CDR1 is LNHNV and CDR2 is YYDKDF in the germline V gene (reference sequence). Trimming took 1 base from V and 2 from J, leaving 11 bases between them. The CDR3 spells CATSRGQTVNTEAFF. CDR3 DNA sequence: TGTGCCACCAGCAGAGGACAGACAGTAAACACTGAAGCTTTCTTT.

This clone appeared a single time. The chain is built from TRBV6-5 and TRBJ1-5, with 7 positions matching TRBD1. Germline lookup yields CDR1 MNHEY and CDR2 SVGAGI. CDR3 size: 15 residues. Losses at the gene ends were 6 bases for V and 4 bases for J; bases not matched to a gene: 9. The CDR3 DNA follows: TGTGCCAGCAGGCCCTACAGGGGCGGGAATCAGCCCCAGCATTTT. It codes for CASRPYRGGNQPQHF.

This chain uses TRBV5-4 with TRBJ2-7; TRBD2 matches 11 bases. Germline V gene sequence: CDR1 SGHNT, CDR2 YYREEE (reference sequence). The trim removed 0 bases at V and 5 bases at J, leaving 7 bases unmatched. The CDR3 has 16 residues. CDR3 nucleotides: TGTGCCAGCAGCTTGGCCAGGACTAGCGGGTTGCACGAGCAGTACTTC. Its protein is CASSLARTSGLHEQYF. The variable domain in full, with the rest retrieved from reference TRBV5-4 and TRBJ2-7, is ETGVTQSPTHLIKTRGQQVTLRCSSQSGHNTVSWYQQALGQGPQFIFQYYREEENGRGNFPPRFSGLQFPNYSSELNVNALELDDSALYLCASSLARTSGLHEQYFGPGTRLTVT.

Written as DNA, the CDR3 is TGTGCCAGCAGTCTCAGCGGGACGGGAATGTCTGAAGCTTTCTTT. It codes for CASSLSGTGMSEAFF. The genes are TRBV2 and TRBJ1-1, with a weak D call TRBD1 (5 bases). The CDR3 runs 15 residues. Germline assignment: CDR1 SNHLY and CDR2 FYNNEI. Trimming stripped 5 bases from V and 6 bases from J, with 19 bases between.

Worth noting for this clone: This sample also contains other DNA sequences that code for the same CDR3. This chain's CDR3 is CASSVDRGGYTF. The CDR3 DNA is TGTGCCAGCAGCGTTGACAGGGGCGGCTACACCTTC. The rearrangement uses TRBV9 and TRBJ1-2, with 8 nucleotides matching TRBD1. The trim removed 2 bases at V and 8 bases at J, leaving 2 bases unmatched. Germline CDR1 reads SGDLS; CDR2 reads YYNGEE. The CDR3 is 12 amino acids.

Here the CDR3 reads CASSQEASGDTQYF. The CDR3 DNA is TGTGCCAGCAGCCAAGAAGCTAGCGGGGATACGCAGTATTTT. The chain couples TRBV4-2 to TRBJ2-3; 8 nucleotides match TRBD2. Germline V CDR1 and CDR2: LGHNA, YNFKEQ. The CDR3 is 14 residues long. Trimming removed 0 bases from V and 6 bases from J; junction bases left unmatched: 2.